The following is a TCR beta chain sequence with its context. Antigen unknown. Germline values: CDR1 SNHLY, CDR2 FYNNEI. The CDR3 has 15 residues. Trimming cost V 3 bases and J 0 bases; bases outside gene matches: 4. The assay was immunoSEQ multiplex PCR, and TCRdb's table has in-frame clones only and misses some. The sample has over 85,000 clones; approximately 86% are singletons. The data derive from a study of radiation and T cells in renal cell carcinoma. Notes on the study in general: Without pretreatment biopsies, baseline tumor clonotype presence was undetermined.

As for time point: blood 4 weeks post-SBRT, at nephrectomy. Stated treatment: 15 Gy SBRT to primary tumor, nephrectomy 4 weeks later. Nephrectomy followed 15 Gy stereotactic body radiation by 4 weeks. The patient's renal cell carcinoma had clear cell pathology. The clonotype was recovered from a man aged 50 to 60 with renal cell carcinoma. This rearrangement joins TRBV2 to TRBJ2-7; 8 bases line up with TRBD1. The sample was blood, taken from a patient whose treatment included radiotherapy and nephrectomy. The CDR3 spells CASSDYRGNSYEQYF. CDR3 DNA: TGTGCCAGCAGTGATTACAGGGGGAACTCCTACGAGCAGTACTTC.